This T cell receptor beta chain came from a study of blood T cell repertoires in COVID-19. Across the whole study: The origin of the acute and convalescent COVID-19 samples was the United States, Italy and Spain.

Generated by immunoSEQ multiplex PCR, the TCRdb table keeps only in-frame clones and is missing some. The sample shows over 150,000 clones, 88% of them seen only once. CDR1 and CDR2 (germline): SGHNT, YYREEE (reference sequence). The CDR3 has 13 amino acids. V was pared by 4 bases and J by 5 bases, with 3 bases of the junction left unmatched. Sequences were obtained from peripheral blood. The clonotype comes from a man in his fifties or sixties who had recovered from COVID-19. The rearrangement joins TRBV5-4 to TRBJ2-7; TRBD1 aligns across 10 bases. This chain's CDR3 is CASSGTGVDEQYF. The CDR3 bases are TGTGCCAGCAGCGGGACAGGGGTGGACGAGCAGTACTTC.